Below are 3 T cell receptor beta chains sequenced from a single sample in a study of blood T cell repertoires in COVID-19 (dated by TCRdb to between 2020 and 2021). Library prep was done by the immunoSEQ multiplex PCR assay. As stored in TCRdb, this immuneACCESS dataset retains in-frame rearrangements with V and J assigned. A fraction of the clones does not appear; measured against another copy, unresolved V genes explain less than half of the discrepancy, and the remainder lacks a known reason. Counted in this sample were about 260,000 clones; over 70% of them appeared once. Roughly 1.6% of the sample lies in the top ten. Sequencing was performed on peripheral blood. These receptors originate from a woman aged 40 to 55 who had recovered from COVID-19.

This clone was picked up one time. The rearrangement joins TRBV7-6 to TRBJ1-5, with 9 positions matching TRBD1. V lost 5 bases to trimming and J lost 5 bases; unmatched junction nucleotides: 10. The germline V gene encodes CDR1 SGHVS and CDR2 FNYEAQ. CDR3 length: 16 amino acids. Here the CDR3 DNA reads TGTGCCAGCAGCCCACGTCCGGGACAGGGCTATCAGCCCCAGCATTTT. This sequence encodes CASSPRPGQGYQPQHF.

About this clone itself: Mismatch with germline at one junction end may stem from a read error. This chain uses TRBV10-3 with TRBJ2-1; D call uncertain. The CDR3 is 13 amino acids. Germline CDR1 ENHRY, CDR2 SYGVKD. CDR3 sequence reads: CAIRAYSNAPSLF. The CDR3, as DNA: TGTGCCATCAGAGCCTACTCAAACGCCCCATCCCTCTTC.

This clone was recorded only once. The chain combines TRBV7-3 with TRBJ1-1; 9 positions agree with TRBD1. The CDR3 spans 16 residues. V lost 5 bases to trimming and J lost 5 bases; unmatched junction nucleotides: 12. Germline assignment: CDR1 SGHTA and CDR2 FQGTGA. Here the CDR3 DNA reads TGTGCCAGCAGCCGATATGGCGGACAGGGGCGGACTGAAGCTTTCTTT. Protein sequence: CASSRYGGQGRTEAFF.